This is a list of T cell receptor beta chains from one sample in a study of T cell changes during pregnancy in multiple sclerosis. Clones were read by immunoSEQ multiplex PCR, and TCRdb kept only the in-frame ones, dropping some. The table has over 70,000 clones, 85% to 95% seen once. Source: peripheral blood, taken in the third trimester of pregnancy. The receptors stem from a female donor in good health, enrolled as a control in a pregnancy study. The CDR3 runs from the conserved cysteine through the conserved F or W. A D gene is named only where the DNA matches it firmly. Expanded clones are given a class, and other clones once, few, many or no size at all.

j_call: TRBJ1-1
clone_size: .
d_call: TRBD1
v_call: TRBV28
cdr3_aa: CASSSQGAAEAFF
cdr3_nt: TGTGCCAGCAGTTCACAGGGGGCCGCTGAAGCTTTCTTT

j_call: TRBJ2-1
clone_size: .
d_call: TRBD2
v_call: TRBV28
cdr3_aa: CASRPLAGNNNEQFF
cdr3_nt: TGTGCCAGCAGGCCACTAGCGGGAAACAATAATGAGCAGTTCTTC

j_call: TRBJ1-6
clone_size: .
d_call: .
v_call: TRBV19
cdr3_aa: CASRGRVNSPLHF
cdr3_nt: TGTGCCAGTAGGGGGAGGGTTAATTCACCCCTCCACTTT

j_call: TRBJ1-6
clone_size: .
d_call: TRBD1
v_call: TRBV7-8
cdr3_aa: CASSLRAGQGIHNSPLHF
cdr3_nt: TGTGCCAGCAGCTTACGGGCCGGACAGGGCATTCACAATTCACCCCTCCACTTT

j_call: TRBJ1-4
clone_size: .
d_call: .
v_call: TRBV4-2
cdr3_aa: CASSQAGQANEKLFF
cdr3_nt: TGTGCCAGCAGCCAAGCCGGACAAGCTAATGAAAAACTGTTTTTT

j_call: TRBJ1-2
clone_size: .
d_call: .
v_call: TRBV7-2
cdr3_aa: CAAAQGPARSGYTF
cdr3_nt: TGTGCCGCCGCGCAGGGCCCCGCGAGGAGTGGCTACACCTTC

j_call: TRBJ2-7
clone_size: .
d_call: .
v_call: TRBV5-1
cdr3_aa: CASSLAITAYEQYF
cdr3_nt: TGCGCCAGCAGCTTGGCCATCACGGCCTACGAGCAGTACTTC

j_call: TRBJ2-7
clone_size: .
d_call: TRBD2
v_call: TRBV27
cdr3_aa: CASSWTSGVYEQYF
cdr3_nt: TGTGCCAGCAGTTGGACTAGCGGGGTCTACGAGCAGTACTTC

j_call: TRBJ2-7
clone_size: .
d_call: .
v_call: TRBV2
cdr3_aa: CASSEGQGGLEYEQYF
cdr3_nt: TGTGCCAGCAGTGAGGGCCAGGGGGGATTAGAATACGAGCAGTACTTC

j_call: TRBJ2-1
clone_size: .
d_call: TRBD1
v_call: TRBV7-9
cdr3_aa: CASRHPTGNYNEQFF
cdr3_nt: TGTGCCAGCCGACACCCGACAGGGAACTACAATGAGCAGTTCTTC

j_call: TRBJ2-3
clone_size: .
d_call: TRBD2
v_call: TRBV2
cdr3_aa: CASSARLAGSTDTQYF
cdr3_nt: TGTGCCAGCAGCGCACGACTAGCGGGTAGCACAGATACGCAGTATTTT

j_call: TRBJ1-5
clone_size: .
d_call: TRBD1
v_call: TRBV2
cdr3_aa: CASRGQVTSNQPQHF
cdr3_nt: TGTGCCAGCAGAGGACAGGTTACTAGCAATCAGCCCCAGCATTTT

j_call: TRBJ1-1
clone_size: .
d_call: .
v_call: TRBV27
cdr3_aa: CASSTVDMNTEAFF
cdr3_nt: TGTGCCAGCAGTACGGTGGACATGAACACTGAAGCTTTCTTT

j_call: TRBJ2-7
clone_size: once
d_call: TRBD2
v_call: TRBV29-1
cdr3_aa: CSVEVRTSALSYEQYF
cdr3_nt: TGCAGCGTTGAAGTTAGGACTAGCGCACTCTCCTACGAGCAGTACTTC

j_call: TRBJ2-1
clone_size: .
d_call: TRBD2
v_call: TRBV6-5
cdr3_aa: CASRLAGGYNEQFF
cdr3_nt: TGTGCCAGCAGACTAGCGGGAGGCTACAATGAGCAGTTCTTC

j_call: TRBJ2-1
clone_size: .
d_call: .
v_call: TRBV7-9
cdr3_aa: CASSLGSYNEQFF
cdr3_nt: TGTGCCAGCAGCTTGGGCAGCTACAATGAGCAGTTCTTC

j_call: TRBJ2-1
clone_size: few
d_call: TRBD2
v_call: TRBV11-3
cdr3_aa: CASSLNGRIGHEQFF
cdr3_nt: TGTGCCAGCAGCTTAAACGGGAGGATCGGGCATGAGCAGTTCTTC

j_call: TRBJ2-1
clone_size: medium-sized
d_call: TRBD2
v_call: TRBV6-1
cdr3_aa: CASSELAGAQNEQFF
cdr3_nt: TGTGCCAGCAGTGAGCTAGCGGGGGCACAAAATGAGCAGTTCTTC

j_call: TRBJ1-5
clone_size: once
d_call: .
v_call: TRBV5-1
cdr3_aa: CASSLASGNQPQHF
cdr3_nt: TGCGCCAGCAGCCTAGCGTCAGGAAATCAGCCCCAGCATTTT

j_call: TRBJ2-1
clone_size: .
d_call: .
v_call: TRBV6-1
cdr3_aa: CASSEASALSSYNEQFF
cdr3_nt: TGTGCCAGCAGTGAAGCGTCCGCGCTAAGCTCCTACAATGAGCAGTTCTTC

j_call: TRBJ2-7
clone_size: .
d_call: .
v_call: TRBV29-1
cdr3_aa: CSVAHRVHEQYF
cdr3_nt: TGCAGCGTCGCGCACAGGGTACACGAGCAGTACTTC

j_call: TRBJ2-3
clone_size: .
d_call: TRBD1
v_call: TRBV7-9
cdr3_aa: CASSFLRQGVTDTQYF
cdr3_nt: TGTGCCAGCAGCTTCCTCCGACAGGGTGTTACAGATACGCAGTATTTT

j_call: TRBJ1-2
clone_size: .
d_call: .
v_call: TRBV4-2
cdr3_aa: CASSHTDSGGYTF
cdr3_nt: TGTGCCAGCAGCCACACGGACAGTGGAGGCTACACCTTC

j_call: TRBJ2-7
clone_size: .
d_call: TRBD2
v_call: TRBV28
cdr3_aa: CASTHRGLTSGRNYEQYF
cdr3_nt: TGTGCCAGCACTCACAGGGGGCTAACTAGCGGGAGGAACTACGAGCAGTACTTC

j_call: TRBJ2-1
clone_size: once
d_call: TRBD2
v_call: TRBV7-3
cdr3_aa: CASSSGLAGGNEQFF
cdr3_nt: TGTGCCAGCAGCTCGGGACTAGCGGGTGGCAATGAGCAGTTCTTC

j_call: TRBJ1-1
clone_size: .
d_call: TRBD1
v_call: TRBV6-5
cdr3_aa: CASRPPGQPNTEAFF
cdr3_nt: TGTGCCAGCAGACCCCCGGGACAGCCGAACACTGAAGCTTTCTTT

j_call: TRBJ2-1
clone_size: .
d_call: TRBD1
v_call: TRBV4-1
cdr3_aa: CASSQEKQTGAAEQFF
cdr3_nt: TGCGCCAGCAGCCAAGAAAAACAGACAGGGGCTGCGGAGCAGTTCTTC

j_call: TRBJ1-4
clone_size: .
d_call: .
v_call: TRBV2
cdr3_aa: CASSEARGGVPVNEKLFF
cdr3_nt: TGTGCCAGCAGTGAAGCTCGTGGAGGGGTCCCCGTTAATGAAAAACTGTTTTTT

j_call: TRBJ2-2
clone_size: .
d_call: .
v_call: TRBV6-6
cdr3_aa: CASQTGRVTGELFF
cdr3_nt: TGTGCCAGCCAGACGGGGAGAGTCACCGGGGAGCTGTTTTTT

j_call: TRBJ2-1
clone_size: .
d_call: TRBD2
v_call: TRBV7-9
cdr3_aa: CASGGGGSYNEQFF
cdr3_nt: TGTGCCAGCGGGGGGGGAGGGTCCTACAATGAGCAGTTCTTC

j_call: TRBJ1-5
clone_size: once
d_call: TRBD1
v_call: TRBV18
cdr3_aa: CASSPLRTGHSNQPQHF
cdr3_nt: TGTGCCAGCTCACCGCTCCGGACAGGCCATAGCAATCAGCCCCAGCATTTT

j_call: TRBJ1-2
clone_size: .
d_call: .
v_call: TRBV6-5
cdr3_aa: CASSYAHQGNYGYTF
cdr3_nt: TGTGCCAGCAGTTACGCCCATCAGGGGAACTATGGCTACACCTTC

j_call: TRBJ1-5
clone_size: .
d_call: .
v_call: TRBV6-6
cdr3_aa: CASIYGPLGNQPQHF
cdr3_nt: TGTGCCAGCATCTATGGTCCCTTGGGCAATCAGCCCCAGCATTTT

j_call: TRBJ1-6
clone_size: .
d_call: .
v_call: TRBV6-4
cdr3_aa: CASSDEGEGSPLHF
cdr3_nt: TGTGCCAGCAGTGACGAAGGGGAAGGATCACCCCTCCACTTT

j_call: TRBJ2-1
clone_size: .
d_call: TRBD2
v_call: TRBV7-9
cdr3_aa: CASSAGLGDNEQFF
cdr3_nt: TGTGCCAGCAGCGCGGGACTAGGGGACAATGAGCAGTTCTTC

j_call: TRBJ1-5
clone_size: .
d_call: .
v_call: TRBV2
cdr3_aa: CASSEGWTDNQPQHF
cdr3_nt: TGTGCCAGCAGTGAAGGGTGGACTGACAATCAGCCCCAGCATTTT

j_call: TRBJ2-1
clone_size: .
d_call: TRBD2
v_call: TRBV15
cdr3_aa: CATSSWGLAGEAPYNEQFF
cdr3_nt: TGTGCCACCAGCAGTTGGGGACTAGCGGGAGAAGCACCCTACAATGAGCAGTTCTTC

j_call: TRBJ2-1
clone_size: few
d_call: TRBD2
v_call: TRBV6-1
cdr3_aa: CATGTSGSHNEQFF
cdr3_nt: TGTGCCACCGGGACTAGCGGTTCTCACAATGAGCAGTTCTTC

j_call: TRBJ2-7
clone_size: once
d_call: .
v_call: TRBV9
cdr3_aa: CASSPRDISSYEQYF
cdr3_nt: TGTGCCAGCAGCCCCCGGGACATAAGCTCCTACGAGCAGTACTTC

j_call: TRBJ1-2
clone_size: .
d_call: .
v_call: TRBV28
cdr3_aa: CASSAIVGLFGYTF
cdr3_nt: TGTGCCAGCAGCGCGATTGTGGGGCTCTTTGGCTACACCTTC

j_call: TRBJ2-6
clone_size: .
d_call: .
v_call: TRBV28
cdr3_aa: CASSSQQGVSGANVLTF
cdr3_nt: TGTGCCAGCAGTTCACAACAAGGGGTCTCTGGGGCCAACGTCCTGACTTTC

j_call: TRBJ2-6
clone_size: once
d_call: .
v_call: TRBV2
cdr3_aa: CASRGVSGANVLTF
cdr3_nt: TGTGCCAGCAGAGGGGTCTCTGGGGCCAACGTCCTGACTTTC

j_call: TRBJ2-1
clone_size: .
d_call: .
v_call: TRBV7-9
cdr3_aa: CASSFSNNEQFF
cdr3_nt: TGTGCCAGCAGCTTTTCCAACAATGAGCAGTTCTTC

j_call: TRBJ2-7
clone_size: .
d_call: .
v_call: TRBV28
cdr3_aa: CASSLQGSSYEQYF
cdr3_nt: TGTGCCAGCAGTTTGCAGGGTAGCTCCTACGAGCAGTACTTC

j_call: TRBJ2-1
clone_size: once
d_call: TRBD2
v_call: TRBV7-3
cdr3_aa: CASTPTTSGRVSYNEQFF
cdr3_nt: TGTGCCAGCACCCCTACCACTAGCGGGAGGGTCTCCTACAATGAGCAGTTCTTC

j_call: TRBJ1-1
clone_size: .
d_call: .
v_call: TRBV11-3
cdr3_aa: CASSLLPVTEAFF
cdr3_nt: TGTGCCAGCAGCTTATTGCCAGTCACTGAAGCTTTCTTT

j_call: TRBJ2-7
clone_size: .
d_call: .
v_call: TRBV9
cdr3_aa: CASSVPQGSSYEQYF
cdr3_nt: TGTGCCAGCAGCGTACCCCAGGGTAGCTCCTACGAGCAGTACTTC

j_call: TRBJ2-3
clone_size: .
d_call: TRBD2
v_call: TRBV6-1
cdr3_aa: CASSPSGGSTDTQYF
cdr3_nt: TGTGCCAGCAGTCCTAGCGGGGGTAGCACAGATACGCAGTATTTT

j_call: TRBJ2-3
clone_size: .
d_call: TRBD1
v_call: TRBV18
cdr3_aa: CASSRTGEFGTDTQYF
cdr3_nt: TGTGCCAGCTCACGGACAGGGGAATTTGGCACAGATACGCAGTATTTT

j_call: TRBJ1-4
clone_size: .
d_call: TRBD1
v_call: TRBV29-1
cdr3_aa: CSIKGTADNEKLFF
cdr3_nt: TGCAGCATTAAAGGGACAGCCGATAATGAAAAACTGTTTTTT

j_call: TRBJ2-1
clone_size: once
d_call: TRBD1
v_call: TRBV19
cdr3_aa: CASSLRQGSANEQFF
cdr3_nt: TGTGCCAGTAGTCTTCGACAGGGAAGCGCCAATGAGCAGTTCTTC

j_call: TRBJ2-3
clone_size: .
d_call: .
v_call: TRBV19
cdr3_aa: CASSRRDTDTQYF
cdr3_nt: TGTGCCAGTAGTAGACGGGACACAGATACGCAGTATTTT

j_call: TRBJ1-1
clone_size: .
d_call: .
v_call: TRBV6-1
cdr3_aa: CASSEGHGEAFF
cdr3_nt: TGTGCCAGCAGTGAAGGACACGGCGAGGCTTTCTTT

j_call: TRBJ1-1
clone_size: .
d_call: TRBD1
v_call: TRBV18
cdr3_aa: CASSSMGQNSEAFF
cdr3_nt: TGTGCCAGCTCAAGTATGGGACAGAATAGTGAAGCTTTCTTT

j_call: TRBJ2-1
clone_size: .
d_call: TRBD1
v_call: TRBV2
cdr3_aa: CASSGGTGLRNEQFF
cdr3_nt: TGTGCCAGCAGTGGCGGGACAGGTCTTCGGAATGAGCAGTTCTTC

j_call: TRBJ1-2
clone_size: .
d_call: TRBD1
v_call: TRBV27
cdr3_aa: CASTRQGAKDPDGYTF
cdr3_nt: TGTGCCAGCACCCGACAGGGGGCGAAGGACCCGGATGGCTACACCTTC

j_call: TRBJ2-5
clone_size: once
d_call: TRBD1
v_call: TRBV18
cdr3_aa: CASSPGQQETQYF
cdr3_nt: TGTGCCAGCTCACCGGGACAGCAAGAGACCCAGTACTTC